The text below deals with one T cell receptor beta chain. The antigen is not known. A far bigger clonotype differs at one base, so this is likely a read error. The data originate from a study of beta chain features in type 1 diabetes. Trimming cost V 4 bases and J 0 bases, with 5 bases left between them. Germline CDR1 is SGDLS and CDR2 is YYNGEE. The CDR3 is 13 residues long. Every donor provided one heparinised blood draw, which averaged roughly 120 mL. Overall study findings and caveats: The naive, central memory and Treg TCRB repertoires of patients appeared to be more similar to one another than those of healthy donors. Whether TCRB rearrangement is influenced by HLA type went unresolved here. People with Type 1 diabetes carried modestly yet significantly shorter TCRB CDR3s in all four CD4+ subsets.

Expressed TCRB transcripts were sequenced after all isolated RNA was converted to cDNA. Naive, central memory and regulatory T cell samples averaged about 4 million immunoSEQ reads each. Assay used: immunoSEQ multiplex PCR; TCRdb lists only in-frame clones, some missing. The table lists more than 300,000 clones, around 9.6% of them singletons. The chain combines TRBV9 with TRBJ1-5; unclear D gene. Material for sequencing was central memory CD4+ T cells from blood. The receptor was derived from a man aged 30 to 39 with type 1 diabetes. This CDR3 is CASSRDSNQPQHF. In nucleotides, the CDR3 is TGTGCCAGCAGCAGGGATAGCAATCAGCCCCAGCATTTT.